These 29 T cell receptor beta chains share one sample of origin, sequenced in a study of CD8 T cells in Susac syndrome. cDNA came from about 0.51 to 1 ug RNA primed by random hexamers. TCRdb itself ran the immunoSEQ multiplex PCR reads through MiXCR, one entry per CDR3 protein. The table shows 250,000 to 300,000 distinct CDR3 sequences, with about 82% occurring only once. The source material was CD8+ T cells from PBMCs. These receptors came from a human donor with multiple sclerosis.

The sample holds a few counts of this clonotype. The CDR3 nucleotides read TGTGCCAGCAGCGAGGACAGGATTGAAGCTTTCTTT. Protein: CASSEDRIEAFF. The chain carries TRBV7-3 and TRBJ1-1; 7 bases align to TRBD1. Germline loops: CDR1 SGHTA, CDR2 FQGTGA. J gave up 7 bases and V 5 bases, and 4 bases lay outside the gene matches. CDR3 length: 12 residues.

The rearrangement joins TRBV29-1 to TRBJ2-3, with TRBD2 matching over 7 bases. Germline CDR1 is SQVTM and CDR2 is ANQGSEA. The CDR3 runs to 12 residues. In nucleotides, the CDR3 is TGCAGTGGGGACTATCGCACAGATACGCAGTATTTT. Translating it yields CSGDYRTDTQYF.

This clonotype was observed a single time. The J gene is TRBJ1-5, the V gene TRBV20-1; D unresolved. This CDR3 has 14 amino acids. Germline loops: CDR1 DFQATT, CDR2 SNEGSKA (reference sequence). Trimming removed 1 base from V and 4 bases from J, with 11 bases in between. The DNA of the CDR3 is TGCAGTGCTAGAGTCTTCTCACCGAATCAGCCCCAGCATTTT. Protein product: CSARVFSPNQPQHF.

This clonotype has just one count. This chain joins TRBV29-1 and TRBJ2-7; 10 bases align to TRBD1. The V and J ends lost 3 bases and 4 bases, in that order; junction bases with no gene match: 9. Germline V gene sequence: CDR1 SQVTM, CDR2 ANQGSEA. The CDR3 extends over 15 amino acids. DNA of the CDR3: TGCAGCGTTGAGACCCCGGACAGGGGGGCGTACGAGCAGTACTTC. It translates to CSVETPDRGAYEQYF.

Here the CDR3 DNA reads TGTGCCAGTAGTATAGATGTAGCGGGAGCATACGAGCAGTACTTC. Its translation: CASSIDVAGAYEQYF. The rearrangement joins TRBV19 to TRBJ2-7; TRBD2 aligns across 9 bases. V shed 0 bases and J 4 bases; nucleotides not matched to a gene: 4. CDR1 and CDR2 from the germline V gene are LNHDA and SQIVND (reference sequence). The CDR3 covers 15 residues.

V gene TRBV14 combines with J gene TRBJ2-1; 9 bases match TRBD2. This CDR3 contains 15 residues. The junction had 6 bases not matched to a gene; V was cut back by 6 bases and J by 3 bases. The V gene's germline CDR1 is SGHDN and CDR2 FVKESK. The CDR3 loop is CASRDRTSDYNEQFF. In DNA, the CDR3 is TGTGCCAGCAGAGACCGGACTAGCGACTACAATGAGCAGTTCTTC.

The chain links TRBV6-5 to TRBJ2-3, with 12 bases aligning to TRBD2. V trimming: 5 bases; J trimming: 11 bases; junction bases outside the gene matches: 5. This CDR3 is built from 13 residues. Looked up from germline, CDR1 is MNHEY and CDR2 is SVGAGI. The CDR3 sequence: CASSESSGRVQYF. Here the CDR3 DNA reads TGTGCCAGCAGTGAGTCTAGCGGGAGGGTGCAGTATTTT.

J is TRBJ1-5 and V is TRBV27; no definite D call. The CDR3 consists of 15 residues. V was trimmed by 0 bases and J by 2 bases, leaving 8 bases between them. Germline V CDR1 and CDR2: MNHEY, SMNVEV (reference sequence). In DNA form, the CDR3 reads TGTGCCAGCAGTTTATCGGAGGTTGGCAATCAGCCCCAGCATTTT. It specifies CASSLSEVGNQPQHF.

Written as DNA, the CDR3 is TGTGCTAGTGGTGAGACAGGGAATTTCTATGGCTACACCTTC. Protein product: CASGETGNFYGYTF. The V call is TRBV12-5, the J call TRBJ1-2, with 7 bases lining up with TRBD1. CDR1 LGHNT and CDR2 FRNRAP come from the germline V gene. The trim removed 5 bases at V and 4 bases at J, leaving 7 bases unmatched. The CDR3 contains 14 residues.

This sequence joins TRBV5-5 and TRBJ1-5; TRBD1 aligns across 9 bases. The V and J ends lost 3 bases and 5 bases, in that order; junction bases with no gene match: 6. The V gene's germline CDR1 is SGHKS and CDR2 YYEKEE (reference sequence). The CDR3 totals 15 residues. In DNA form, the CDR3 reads TGTGCCAGCAGCTGGGGACAGGGACCAGATCAGCCCCAGCATTTT. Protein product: CASSWGQGPDQPQHF. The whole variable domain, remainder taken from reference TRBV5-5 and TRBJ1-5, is DAGVTQSPTHLIKTRGQQVTLRCSPISGHKSVSWYQQVLGQGPQFIFQYYEKEERGRGNFPDRFSARQFPNYSSELNVNALLLGDSALYLCASSWGQGPDQPQHFGDGTRLSIL.

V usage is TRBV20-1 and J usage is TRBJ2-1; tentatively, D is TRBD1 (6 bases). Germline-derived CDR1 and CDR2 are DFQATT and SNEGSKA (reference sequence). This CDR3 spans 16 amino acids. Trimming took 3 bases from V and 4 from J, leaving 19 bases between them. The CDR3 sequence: CSARPTGSPHYNEQFF. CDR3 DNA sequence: TGCAGTGCTAGGCCAACAGGGTCCCCCCATTACAATGAGCAGTTCTTC.

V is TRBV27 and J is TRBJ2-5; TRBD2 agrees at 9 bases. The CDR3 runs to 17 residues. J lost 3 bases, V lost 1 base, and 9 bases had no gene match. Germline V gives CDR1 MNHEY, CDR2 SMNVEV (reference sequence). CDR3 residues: CASSLLPGLAPEETQYF. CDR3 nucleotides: TGTGCCAGCAGTTTATTACCGGGACTAGCACCCGAAGAGACCCAGTACTTC.

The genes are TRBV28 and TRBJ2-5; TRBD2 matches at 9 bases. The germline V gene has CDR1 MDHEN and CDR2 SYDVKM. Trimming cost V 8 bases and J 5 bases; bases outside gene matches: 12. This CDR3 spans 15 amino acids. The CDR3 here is CASQGLARNRETQYF. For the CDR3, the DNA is TGTGCCAGCCAAGGACTAGCGCGAAATAGGGAGACCCAGTACTTC.

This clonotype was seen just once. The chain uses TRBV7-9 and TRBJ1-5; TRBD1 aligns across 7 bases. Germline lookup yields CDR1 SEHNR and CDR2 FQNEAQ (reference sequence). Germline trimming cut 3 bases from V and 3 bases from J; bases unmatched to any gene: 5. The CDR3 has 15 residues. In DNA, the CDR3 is TGTGCCAGCAGCTTCGCACAGGGGAACAATCAGCCCCAGCATTTT. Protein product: CASSFAQGNNQPQHF.

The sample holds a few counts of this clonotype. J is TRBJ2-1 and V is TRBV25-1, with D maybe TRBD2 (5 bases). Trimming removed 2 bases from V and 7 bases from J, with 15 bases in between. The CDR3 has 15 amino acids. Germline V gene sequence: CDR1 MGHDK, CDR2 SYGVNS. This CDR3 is CASSEMRVPRNEQFF. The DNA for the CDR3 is TGTGCCAGCAGTGAAATGCGGGTGCCTCGAAATGAGCAGTTCTTC.

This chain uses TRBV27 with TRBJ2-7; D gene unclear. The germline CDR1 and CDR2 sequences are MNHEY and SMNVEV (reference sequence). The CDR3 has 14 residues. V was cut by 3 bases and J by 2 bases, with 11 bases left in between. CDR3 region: CASSLYLPTYEQYF. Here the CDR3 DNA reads TGTGCCAGCAGTTTGTACCTCCCAACCTACGAGCAGTACTTC.

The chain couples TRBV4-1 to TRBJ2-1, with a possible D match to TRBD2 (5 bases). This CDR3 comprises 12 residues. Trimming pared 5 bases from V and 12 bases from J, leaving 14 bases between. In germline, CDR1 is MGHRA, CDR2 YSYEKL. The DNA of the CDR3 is TGCGCCAGCAGCTCATTAGCGTTTGGGCAGTTCTTC. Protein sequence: CASSSLAFGQFF.

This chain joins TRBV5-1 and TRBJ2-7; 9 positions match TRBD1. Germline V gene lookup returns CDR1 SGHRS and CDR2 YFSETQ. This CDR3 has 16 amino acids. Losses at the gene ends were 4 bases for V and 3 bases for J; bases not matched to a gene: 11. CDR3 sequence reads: CASSTGRTGDVYEQYF. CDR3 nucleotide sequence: TGCGCCAGCAGCACCGGACGGACAGGGGACGTCTACGAGCAGTACTTC.

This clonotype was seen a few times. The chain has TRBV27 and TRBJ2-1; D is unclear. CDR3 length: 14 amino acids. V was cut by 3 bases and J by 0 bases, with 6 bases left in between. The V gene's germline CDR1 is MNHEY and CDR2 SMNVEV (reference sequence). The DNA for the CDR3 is TGTGCCAGCAGTTTTTTGAGCTCCTACAATGAGCAGTTCTTC. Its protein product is CASSFLSSYNEQFF.

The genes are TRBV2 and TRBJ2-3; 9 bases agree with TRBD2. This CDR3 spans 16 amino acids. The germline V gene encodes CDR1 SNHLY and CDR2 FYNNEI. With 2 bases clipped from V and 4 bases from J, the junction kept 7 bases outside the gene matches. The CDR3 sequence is CASSESVAGVPDTQYF. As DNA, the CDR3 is TGTGCCAGCAGTGAATCGGTAGCGGGAGTTCCAGATACGCAGTATTTT.

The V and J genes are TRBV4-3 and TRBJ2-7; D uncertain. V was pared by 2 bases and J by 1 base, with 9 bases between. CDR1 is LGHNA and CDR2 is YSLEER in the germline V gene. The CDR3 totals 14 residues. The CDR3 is CASSQLGPSYEQYF. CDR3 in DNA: TGCGCCAGCAGCCAACTAGGACCTTCCTACGAGCAGTACTTC.

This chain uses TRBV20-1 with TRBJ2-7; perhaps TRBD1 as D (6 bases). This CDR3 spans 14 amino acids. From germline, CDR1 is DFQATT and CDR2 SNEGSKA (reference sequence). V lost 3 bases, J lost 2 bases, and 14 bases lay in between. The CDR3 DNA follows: TGCAGTGCTAGCCGCCAACAGGGCCCCTACGAGCAGTACTTC. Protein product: CSASRQQGPYEQYF.

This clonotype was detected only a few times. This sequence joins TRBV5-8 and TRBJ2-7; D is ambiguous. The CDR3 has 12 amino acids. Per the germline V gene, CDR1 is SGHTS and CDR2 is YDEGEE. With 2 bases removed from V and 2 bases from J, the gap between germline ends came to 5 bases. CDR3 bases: TGTGCCAGCAGCTTCTCGGCCTACGAGCAGTACTTC. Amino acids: CASSFSAYEQYF.

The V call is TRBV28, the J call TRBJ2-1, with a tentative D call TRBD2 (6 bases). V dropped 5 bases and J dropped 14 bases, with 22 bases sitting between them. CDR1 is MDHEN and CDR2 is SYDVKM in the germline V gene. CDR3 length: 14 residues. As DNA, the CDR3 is TGTGCCAGCAGTCTAAATCCTAGCGACATCTTCGAGTTCTTC. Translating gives CASSLNPSDIFEFF.

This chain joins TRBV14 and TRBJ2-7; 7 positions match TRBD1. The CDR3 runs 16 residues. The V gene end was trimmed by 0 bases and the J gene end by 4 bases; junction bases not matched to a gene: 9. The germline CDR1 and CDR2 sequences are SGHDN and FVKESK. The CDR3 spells CASSQDLVTGSYEQYF. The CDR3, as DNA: TGTGCCAGCAGCCAAGATCTGGTGACAGGGTCTTACGAGCAGTACTTC.

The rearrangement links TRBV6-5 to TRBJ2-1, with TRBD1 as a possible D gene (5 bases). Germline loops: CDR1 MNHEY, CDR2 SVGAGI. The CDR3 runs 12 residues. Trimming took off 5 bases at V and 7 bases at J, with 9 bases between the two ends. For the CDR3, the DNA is TGTGCCAGCAGTAGGACACCTAATGAGCAGTTCTTC. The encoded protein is CASSRTPNEQFF.

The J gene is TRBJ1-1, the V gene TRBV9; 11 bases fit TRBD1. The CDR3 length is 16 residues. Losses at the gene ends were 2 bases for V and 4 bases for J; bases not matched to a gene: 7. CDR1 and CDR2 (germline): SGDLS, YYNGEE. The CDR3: CASSVWDRGASTEAFF. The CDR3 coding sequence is TGTGCCAGCAGCGTCTGGGACAGGGGGGCCTCCACTGAAGCTTTCTTT.

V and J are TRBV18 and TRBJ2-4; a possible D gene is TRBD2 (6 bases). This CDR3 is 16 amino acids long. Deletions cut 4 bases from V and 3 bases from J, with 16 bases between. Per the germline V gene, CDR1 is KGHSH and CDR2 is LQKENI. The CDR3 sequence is CASSLSRGNVKNIQYF. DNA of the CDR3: TGTGCCAGCTCACTTAGTCGCGGGAATGTCAAAAACATTCAGTACTTC.

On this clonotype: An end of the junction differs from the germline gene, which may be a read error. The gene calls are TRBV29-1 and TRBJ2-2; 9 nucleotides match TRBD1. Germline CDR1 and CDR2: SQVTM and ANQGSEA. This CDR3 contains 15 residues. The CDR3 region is CSVEGGQGTTGKLFF. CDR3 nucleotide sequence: TGCAGCGTTGAGGGTGGACAGGGGACGACCGGGAAGCTGTTTTTT.